This TCR beta chain was sequenced during a study of post-analysis software for immune sequencing data. Study conclusions and caveats: In patients, TRBV5-6, TRBV5-1 and TRBV20-1 belonged to roughly 5 TRBV segments found more frequently than in controls. Controls' normalized Chao1 diversity significantly exceeded that of multiple sclerosis patients.

The ends were cut back, 4 bases at V and 7 bases at J, with 14 bases in the middle. The germline V gene has CDR1 MGHRA and CDR2 YSYEKL. This CDR3 is built from 14 residues. TCR beta cDNA libraries had unique molecular identifiers. Each CDR3 protein is one row after TCRdb ran MiXCR on the PCR reads. The sample has more than 350,000 distinct CDR3 sequences, approximately 38% seen once. Comment on this clonotype: As yet, its antigen is unknown.

The origin of this receptor is a girl aged 2 to 9 with multiple sclerosis. The sample was blood. This rearrangement joins TRBV4-1 to TRBJ2-4, with D perhaps TRBD1 (7 bases). The CDR3 is CASSPSGGQNIQYF. In nucleotides, the CDR3 is TGCGCCAGCAGCCCCTCAGGGGGGCAGAACATTCAGTACTTC.